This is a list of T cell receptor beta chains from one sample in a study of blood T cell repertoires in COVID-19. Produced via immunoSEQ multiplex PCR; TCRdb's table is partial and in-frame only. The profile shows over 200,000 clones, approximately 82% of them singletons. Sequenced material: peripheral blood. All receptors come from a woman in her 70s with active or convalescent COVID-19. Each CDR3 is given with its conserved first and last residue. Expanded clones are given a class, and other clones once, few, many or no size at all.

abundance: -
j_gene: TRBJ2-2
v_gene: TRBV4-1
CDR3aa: CASSQDRGGRGTGELFF

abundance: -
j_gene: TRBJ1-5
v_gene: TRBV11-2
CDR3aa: CASSLVGGPQHF

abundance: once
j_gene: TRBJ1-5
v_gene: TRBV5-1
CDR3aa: CASSLGGQTNQPQHF

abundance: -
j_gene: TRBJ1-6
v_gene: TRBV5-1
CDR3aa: CASSIGQGGSPLHF

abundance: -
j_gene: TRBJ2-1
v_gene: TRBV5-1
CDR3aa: CASSLGGHSYNEQFF

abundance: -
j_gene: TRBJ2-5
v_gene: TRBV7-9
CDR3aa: CASSSTTGYQETQYF

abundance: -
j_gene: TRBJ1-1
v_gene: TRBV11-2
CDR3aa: CASSSYSEAFF

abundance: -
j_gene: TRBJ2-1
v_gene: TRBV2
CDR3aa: CASSVQGIYNEQFF

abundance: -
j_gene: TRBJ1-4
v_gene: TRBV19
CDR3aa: CASSISGRGVYNEKLFF

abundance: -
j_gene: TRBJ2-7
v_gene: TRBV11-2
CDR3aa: CASKLTGEQYF

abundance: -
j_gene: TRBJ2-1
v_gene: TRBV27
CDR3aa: CASSLSSGSVYNEQFF

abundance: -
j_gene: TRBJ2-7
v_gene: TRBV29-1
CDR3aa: CSVAWRGWGQEQYF

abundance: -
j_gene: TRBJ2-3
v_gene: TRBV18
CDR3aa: CASSPPPYADTQYF

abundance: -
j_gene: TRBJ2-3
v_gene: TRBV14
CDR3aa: CASSHAAVPIRQYF

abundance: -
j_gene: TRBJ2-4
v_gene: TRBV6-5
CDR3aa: CASSQGGPGNIQYF

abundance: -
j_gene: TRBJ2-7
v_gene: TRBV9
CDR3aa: CASSGEVKPYEQYF

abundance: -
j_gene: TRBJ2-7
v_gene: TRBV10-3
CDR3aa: CAISLDRGLTYEQYF

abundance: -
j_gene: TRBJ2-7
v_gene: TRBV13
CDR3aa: CASTLGRDEQYF

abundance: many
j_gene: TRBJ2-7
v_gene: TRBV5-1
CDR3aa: CASSLGLAGTLNEQYF

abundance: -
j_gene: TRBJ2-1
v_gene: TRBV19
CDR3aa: CASSYRTSGGGLGEQFF

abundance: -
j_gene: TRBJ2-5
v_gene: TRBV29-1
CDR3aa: CSVEGAEETQYF

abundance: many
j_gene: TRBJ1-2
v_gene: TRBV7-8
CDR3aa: CASSYRDRGGYTF

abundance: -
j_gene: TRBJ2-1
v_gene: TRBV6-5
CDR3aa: CASSYGAGSSYNEQFF

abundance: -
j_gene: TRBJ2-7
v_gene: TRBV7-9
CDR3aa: CASSFGAGVDGQYF

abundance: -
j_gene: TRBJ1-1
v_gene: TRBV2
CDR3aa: CASNRDQDTEAFF

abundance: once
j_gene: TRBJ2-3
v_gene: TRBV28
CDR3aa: CASSFLTPSTDTQYF

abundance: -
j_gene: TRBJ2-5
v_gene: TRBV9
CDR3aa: CASSPLAFQETQYF

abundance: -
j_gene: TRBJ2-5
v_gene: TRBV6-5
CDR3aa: CASSTTRETQYF

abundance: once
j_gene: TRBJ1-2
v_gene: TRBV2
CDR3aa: CASSVEEGVEGYTF

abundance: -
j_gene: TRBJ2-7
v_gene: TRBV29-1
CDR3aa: CSVPQAKQYF

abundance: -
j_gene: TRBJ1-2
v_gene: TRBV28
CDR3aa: CASSFRDNFNYGYTF

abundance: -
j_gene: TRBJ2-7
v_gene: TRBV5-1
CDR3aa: CASSLGAGGPYEQYF

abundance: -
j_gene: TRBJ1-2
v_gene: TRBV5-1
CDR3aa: CASSLRGQGKVYGYTF

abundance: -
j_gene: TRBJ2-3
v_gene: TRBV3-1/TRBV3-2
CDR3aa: CASSQGTSRTDTQYF

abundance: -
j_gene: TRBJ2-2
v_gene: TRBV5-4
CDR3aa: CASSLALRKNTGELFF

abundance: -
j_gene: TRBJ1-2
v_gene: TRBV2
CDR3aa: CASKRVMGSEAYTF

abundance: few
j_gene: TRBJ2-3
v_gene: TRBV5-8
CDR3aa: CASSFGLARDTQYF

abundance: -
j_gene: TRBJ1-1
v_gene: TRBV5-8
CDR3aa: CASSVQGAEAFF

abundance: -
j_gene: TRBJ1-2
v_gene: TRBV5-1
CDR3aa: CASSPGQGVTYGYTF

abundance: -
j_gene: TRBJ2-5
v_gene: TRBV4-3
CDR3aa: CASSQELEGTREYF

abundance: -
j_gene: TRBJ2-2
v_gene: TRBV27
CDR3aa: CASSSPTGAGTGELFF

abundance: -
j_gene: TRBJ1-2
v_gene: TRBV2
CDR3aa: CASLRAGPTLNYGYTF

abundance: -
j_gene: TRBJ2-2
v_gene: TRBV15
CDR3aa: CATSRDLENVGELFF

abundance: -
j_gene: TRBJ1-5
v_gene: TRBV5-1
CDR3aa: CASSPGQVGQPQHF

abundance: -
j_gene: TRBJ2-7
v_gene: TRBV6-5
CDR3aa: CASSVAGNSYEQYF

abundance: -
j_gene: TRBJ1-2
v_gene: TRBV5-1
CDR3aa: CASSSGTGNGYTF

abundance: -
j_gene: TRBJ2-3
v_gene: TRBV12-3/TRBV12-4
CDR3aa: CASSRTDTQYF

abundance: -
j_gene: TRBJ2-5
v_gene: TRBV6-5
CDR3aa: CASGLAGGPQETQYF